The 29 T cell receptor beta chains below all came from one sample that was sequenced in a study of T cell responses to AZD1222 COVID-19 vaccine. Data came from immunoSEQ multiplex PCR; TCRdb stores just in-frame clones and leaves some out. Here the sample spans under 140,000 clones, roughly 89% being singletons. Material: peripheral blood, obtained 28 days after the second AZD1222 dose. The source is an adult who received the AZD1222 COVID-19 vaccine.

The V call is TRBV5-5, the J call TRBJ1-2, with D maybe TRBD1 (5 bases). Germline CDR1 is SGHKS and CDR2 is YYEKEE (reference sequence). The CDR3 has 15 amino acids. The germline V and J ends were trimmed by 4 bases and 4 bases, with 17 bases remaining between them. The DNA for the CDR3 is TGTGCCAGCAGCGATCGGACAAGGGGCGGCTATGGCTACACCTTC. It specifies CASSDRTRGGYGYTF.

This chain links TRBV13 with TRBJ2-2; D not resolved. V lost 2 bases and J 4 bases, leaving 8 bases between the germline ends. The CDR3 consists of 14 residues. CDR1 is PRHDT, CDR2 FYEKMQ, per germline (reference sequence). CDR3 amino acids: CASSLRPVTGELFF. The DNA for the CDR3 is TGTGCCAGCAGCTTAAGGCCCGTCACCGGGGAGCTGTTTTTT.

CDR3 sequence: CAHQQFVDEQFF. Here the CDR3 DNA reads TGTGCCCACCAGCAATTCGTCGATGAGCAGTTCTTC. V and J are TRBV6-5 and TRBJ2-1; D not certain. The CDR3 loop spans 12 amino acids. Germline assignment: CDR1 MNHEY and CDR2 SVGAGI. V lost 11 bases, J lost 8 bases, and 16 bases lay in between.

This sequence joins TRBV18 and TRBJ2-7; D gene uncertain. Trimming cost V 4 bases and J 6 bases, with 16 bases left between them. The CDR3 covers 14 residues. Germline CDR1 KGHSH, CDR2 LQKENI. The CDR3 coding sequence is TGTGCCAGCTCACTTACCCCCCTAATGACCGAGCAGTACTTC. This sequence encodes CASSLTPLMTEQYF.

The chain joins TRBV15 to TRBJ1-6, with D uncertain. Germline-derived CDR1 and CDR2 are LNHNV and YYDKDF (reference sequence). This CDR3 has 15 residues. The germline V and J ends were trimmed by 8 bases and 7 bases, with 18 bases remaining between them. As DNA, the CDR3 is TGTGCCACCCAAGGTGGGGTTAATCCCAATTCACCCCTCCACTTT. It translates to CATQGGVNPNSPLHF.

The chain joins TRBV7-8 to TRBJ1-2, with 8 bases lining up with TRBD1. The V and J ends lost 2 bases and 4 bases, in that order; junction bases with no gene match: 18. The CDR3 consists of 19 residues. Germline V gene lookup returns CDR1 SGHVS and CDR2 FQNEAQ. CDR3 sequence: CASSLRIGQGKLGGYGYTF. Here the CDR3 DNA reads TGTGCCAGCAGCTTAAGAATTGGACAGGGCAAACTCGGGGGCTATGGCTACACCTTC.

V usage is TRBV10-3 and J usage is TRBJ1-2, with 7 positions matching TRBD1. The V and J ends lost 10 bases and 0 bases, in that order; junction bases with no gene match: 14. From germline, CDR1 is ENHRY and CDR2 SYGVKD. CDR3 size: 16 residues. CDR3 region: CATNGGSGQTNYGYTF. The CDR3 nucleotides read TGTGCCACCAACGGCGGATCGGGACAGACTAACTATGGCTACACCTTC.

CDR3 nucleotide sequence: TGCGCCAGCAGCCCCTCGCCAGGAGGTGGTGACACCGGGGAGCTGTTTTTT. This translates into CASSPSPGGGDTGELFF. The chain recombines TRBV4-3 with TRBJ2-2, with D perhaps matching TRBD2 (5 bases). The CDR3 has 17 amino acids. CDR1 and CDR2 (germline): LGHNA, YSLEER. Between the trimmed V and J ends, which lost 4 bases and 3 bases, there was a span of 18 bases.

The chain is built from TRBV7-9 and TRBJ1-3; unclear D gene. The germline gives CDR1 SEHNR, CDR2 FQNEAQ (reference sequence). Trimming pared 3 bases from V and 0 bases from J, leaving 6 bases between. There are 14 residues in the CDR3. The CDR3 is CASSLRSSGNTIYF. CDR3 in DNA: TGTGCCAGCAGCTTGCGGTCCTCTGGAAACACCATATATTTT. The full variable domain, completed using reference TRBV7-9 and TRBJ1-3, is DTGVSQNPRHKITKRGQNVTFRCDPISEHNRLYWYRQTLGQGPEFLTYFQNEAQLEKSRLLSDRFSAERPKGSFSTLEIQRTEQGDSAMYLCASSLRSSGNTIYFGEGSWLTVV.

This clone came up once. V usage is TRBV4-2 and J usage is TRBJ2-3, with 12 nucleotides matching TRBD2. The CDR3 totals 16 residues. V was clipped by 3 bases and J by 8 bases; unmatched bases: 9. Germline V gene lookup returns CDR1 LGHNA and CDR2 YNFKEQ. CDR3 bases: TGTGCCAGCAGCCAGACCACTAGCGGGGGGAGAGGTACGCAGTATTTT. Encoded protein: CASSQTTSGGRGTQYF.

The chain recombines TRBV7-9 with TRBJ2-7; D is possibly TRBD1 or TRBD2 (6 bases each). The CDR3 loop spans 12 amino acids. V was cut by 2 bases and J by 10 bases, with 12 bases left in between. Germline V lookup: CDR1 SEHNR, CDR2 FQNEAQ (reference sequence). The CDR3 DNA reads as TGTGCCAGCAGCTTACAGGGGACTCTACAGTACTTC. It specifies CASSLQGTLQYF.

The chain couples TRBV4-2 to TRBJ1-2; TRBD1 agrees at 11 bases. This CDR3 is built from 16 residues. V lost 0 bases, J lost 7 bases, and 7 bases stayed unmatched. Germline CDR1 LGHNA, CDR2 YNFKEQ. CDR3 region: CASSQESWDRGFGYTF. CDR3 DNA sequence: TGTGCCAGCAGCCAAGAAAGTTGGGACAGGGGGTTTGGCTACACCTTC.

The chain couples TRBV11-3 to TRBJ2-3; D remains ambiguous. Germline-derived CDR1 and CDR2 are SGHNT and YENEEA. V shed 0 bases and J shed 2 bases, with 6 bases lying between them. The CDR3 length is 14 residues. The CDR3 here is CASSLDPSTDTQYF. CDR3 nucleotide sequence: TGTGCCAGCAGCTTAGATCCCTCCACAGATACGCAGTATTTT.

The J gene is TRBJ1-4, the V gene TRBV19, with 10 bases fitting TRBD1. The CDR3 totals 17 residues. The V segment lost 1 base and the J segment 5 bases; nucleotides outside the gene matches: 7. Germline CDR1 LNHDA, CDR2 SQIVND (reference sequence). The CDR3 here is CASSIVGTGAGNEKLFF. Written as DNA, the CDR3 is TGTGCCAGTAGTATAGTCGGGACAGGGGCCGGAAATGAAAAACTGTTTTTT.

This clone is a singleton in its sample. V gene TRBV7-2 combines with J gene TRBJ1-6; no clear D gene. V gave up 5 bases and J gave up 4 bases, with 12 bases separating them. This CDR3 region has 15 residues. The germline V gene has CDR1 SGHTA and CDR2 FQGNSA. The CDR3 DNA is TGTGCCAGCAGCCCGAAGACCGGTTATAATTCACCCCTCCACTTT. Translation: CASSPKTGYNSPLHF. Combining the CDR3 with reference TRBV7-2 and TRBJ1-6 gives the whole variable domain GAGVSQSPSNKVTEKGKDVELRCDPISGHTALYWYRQSLGQGLEFLIYFQGNSAPDKSGLPSDRFSAERTGGSVSTLTIQRTQQEDSAVYLCASSPKTGYNSPLHFGNGTRLTVT.

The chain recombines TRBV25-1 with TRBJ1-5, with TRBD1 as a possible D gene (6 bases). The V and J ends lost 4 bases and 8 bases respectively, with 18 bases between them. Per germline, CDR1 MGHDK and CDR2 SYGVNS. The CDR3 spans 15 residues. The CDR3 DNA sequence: TGTGCCAGCAGTGCAGGAGGGGGTTTCTTCAAGCCCCAGCATTTT. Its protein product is CASSAGGGFFKPQHF.

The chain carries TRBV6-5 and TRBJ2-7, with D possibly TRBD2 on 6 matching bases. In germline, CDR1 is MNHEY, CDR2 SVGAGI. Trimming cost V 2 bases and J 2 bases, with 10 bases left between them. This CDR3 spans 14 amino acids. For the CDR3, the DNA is TGTGCCAGCAGTTACAGCCGGGGGACCTACGAGCAGTACTTC. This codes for CASSYSRGTYEQYF.

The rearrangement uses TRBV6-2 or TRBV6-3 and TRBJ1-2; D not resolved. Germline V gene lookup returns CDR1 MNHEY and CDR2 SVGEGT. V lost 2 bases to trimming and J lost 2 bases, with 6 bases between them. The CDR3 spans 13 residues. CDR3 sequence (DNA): TGTGCCAGCAGTTACGACGTCAACTATGGCTACACCTTC. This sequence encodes CASSYDVNYGYTF.

The CDR3, as DNA: TGTGCCATCAGGCAGGACAGGGGGCTCTCCTACAATGAGCAGTTCTTC. This encodes CAIRQDRGLSYNEQFF. The chain is built from TRBV10-3 and TRBJ2-1; 11 bases align to TRBD1. Per germline, CDR1 ENHRY and CDR2 SYGVKD. The CDR3 runs to 16 residues. Trimming cost V 6 bases and J 0 bases; bases outside gene matches: 4.

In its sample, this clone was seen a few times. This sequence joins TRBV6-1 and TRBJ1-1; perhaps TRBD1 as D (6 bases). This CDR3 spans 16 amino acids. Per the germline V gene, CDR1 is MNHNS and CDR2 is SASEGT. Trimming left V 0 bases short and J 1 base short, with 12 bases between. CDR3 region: CASSEARGQPNTEAFF. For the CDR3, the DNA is TGTGCCAGCAGTGAAGCGAGAGGACAGCCGAACACTGAAGCTTTCTTT.

For the CDR3, the DNA is TGTGCCAGCAGCACACGGACAGGGGAGACCGGGGAGCTGTTTTTT. This sequence encodes CASSTRTGETGELFF. This chain joins TRBV9 and TRBJ2-2, with TRBD1 matching 9 bases. The CDR3 is made up of 15 amino acids. J gave up 5 bases and V 4 bases, and 6 bases lay outside the gene matches. Germline values: CDR1 SGDLS, CDR2 YYNGEE. Together with reference TRBV9 and TRBJ2-2, the CDR3 gives the full variable domain: DSGVTQTPKHLITATGQRVTLRCSPRSGDLSVYWYQQSLDQGLQFLIQYYNGEERAKGNILERFSAQQFPDLHSELNLSSLELGDSALYFCASSTRTGETGELFFGEGSRLTVL.

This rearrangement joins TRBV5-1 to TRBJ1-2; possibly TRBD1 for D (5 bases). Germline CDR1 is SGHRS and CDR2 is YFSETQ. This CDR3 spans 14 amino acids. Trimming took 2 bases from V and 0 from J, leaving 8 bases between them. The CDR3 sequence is CASSLGDPNYGYTF. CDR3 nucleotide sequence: TGCGCCAGCAGCTTAGGGGACCCTAACTATGGCTACACCTTC.

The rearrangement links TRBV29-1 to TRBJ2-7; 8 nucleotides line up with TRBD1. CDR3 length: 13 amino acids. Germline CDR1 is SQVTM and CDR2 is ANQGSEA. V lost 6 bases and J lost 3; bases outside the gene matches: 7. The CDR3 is CSVNGQGDYEQYF. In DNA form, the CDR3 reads TGCAGCGTCAATGGACAGGGAGACTACGAGCAGTACTTC.

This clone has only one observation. The CDR3: CASSVPGPLGYTF. The CDR3 nucleotides are TGTGCCAGCAGCGTACCGGGACCTCTAGGCTACACCTTC. This rearrangement joins TRBV25-1 to TRBJ1-2, with D maybe TRBD1 (5 bases). V lost 6 bases to trimming and J lost 8 bases, with 16 bases between them. Germline lookup yields CDR1 MGHDK and CDR2 SYGVNS. CDR3 length: 13 residues.

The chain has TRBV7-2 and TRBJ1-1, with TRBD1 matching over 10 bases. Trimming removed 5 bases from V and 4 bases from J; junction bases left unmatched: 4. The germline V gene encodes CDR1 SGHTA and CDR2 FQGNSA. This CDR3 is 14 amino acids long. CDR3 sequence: CASSPRQGATEAFF. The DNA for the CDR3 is TGTGCCAGCAGCCCACGACAGGGGGCCACTGAAGCTTTCTTT.

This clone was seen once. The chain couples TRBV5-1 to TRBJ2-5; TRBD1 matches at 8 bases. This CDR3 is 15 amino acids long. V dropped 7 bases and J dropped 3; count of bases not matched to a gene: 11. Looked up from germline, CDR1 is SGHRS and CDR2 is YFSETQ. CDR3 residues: CASQLTGQVEETQYF. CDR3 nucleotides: TGCGCCAGCCAACTCACGGGACAGGTTGAAGAGACCCAGTACTTC.

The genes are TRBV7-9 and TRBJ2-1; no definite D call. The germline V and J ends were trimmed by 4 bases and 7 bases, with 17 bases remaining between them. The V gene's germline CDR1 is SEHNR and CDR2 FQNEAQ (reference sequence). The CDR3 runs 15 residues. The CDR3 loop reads CASSYQAMVENEQFF. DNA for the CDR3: TGTGCCAGCAGCTACCAAGCTATGGTGGAGAATGAGCAGTTCTTC.

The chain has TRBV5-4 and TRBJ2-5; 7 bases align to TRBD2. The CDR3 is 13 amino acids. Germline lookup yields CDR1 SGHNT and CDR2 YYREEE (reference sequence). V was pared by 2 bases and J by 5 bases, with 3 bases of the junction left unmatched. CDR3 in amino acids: CASSFLAEETQYF. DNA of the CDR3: TGTGCCAGCAGCTTCCTAGCGGAGGAGACCCAGTACTTC.

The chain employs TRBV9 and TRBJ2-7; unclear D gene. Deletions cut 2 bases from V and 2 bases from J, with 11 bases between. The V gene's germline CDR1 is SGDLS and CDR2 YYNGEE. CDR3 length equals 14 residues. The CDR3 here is CASSVGSFTYEQYF. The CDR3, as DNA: TGTGCCAGCAGCGTGGGTAGTTTTACCTACGAGCAGTACTTC.